This TCR beta chain was obtained from a study of Graves' ophthalmopathy and Graves' hyperthyroidism. As for the study in general: The authors collected peripheral blood at initial diagnosis, before any treatment.

This clonotype was seen a few times. What it binds is unknown. RNA transcripts were the template, and TCR beta CDR3 regions were amplified from them. The first-round RT-PCR employed HTBI primers together with the Qiagen OneStep RT-PCR kit. A multiplex PCR was then performed as the second round. One entry per CDR3 protein results from TCRdb running MiXCR on the multiplex PCR reads. The table has 15,000 to 20,000 distinct CDR3 sequences, 46% seen once. Whole-study results and caveats: A model of 13 signatures distinguished ophthalmopathy from stable hyperthyroidism at approximately 90% sensitivity and nearly 82% specificity.

Between the trimmed V and J ends, which lost 1 base and 3 bases, there was a span of 9 bases. Germline V gives CDR1 PRHDT, CDR2 FYEKMQ (reference sequence). This CDR3 spans 15 amino acids. The term stable hyperthyroidism indicated an absence of ophthalmopathy within 18 months of follow-up. The specimen was peripheral blood. This clonotype was obtained from a woman aged 40 to 50 with stable Graves' hyperthyroidism. The V and J genes are TRBV13 and TRBJ2-2, with D tentatively TRBD1 (6 bases). CDR3 amino acids: CASSLAGTYTGELFF. The CDR3, as DNA: TGTGCCAGCAGCTTAGCCGGGACATACACCGGGGAGCTGTTTTTT.